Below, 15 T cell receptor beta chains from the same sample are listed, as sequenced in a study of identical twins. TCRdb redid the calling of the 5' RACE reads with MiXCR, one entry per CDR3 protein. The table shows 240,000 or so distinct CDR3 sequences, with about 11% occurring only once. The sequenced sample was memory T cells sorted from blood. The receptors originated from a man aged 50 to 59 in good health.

This CDR3 reads CASSYLDRGRSGYGYTF. The CDR3 DNA reads as TGTGCCAGCAGTTATTTGGACAGGGGGCGTTCAGGTTATGGCTACACCTTC. The V and J genes are TRBV6-5 and TRBJ1-2, with 11 positions matching TRBD1. The germline V gene has CDR1 MNHEY and CDR2 SVGAGI. The CDR3 runs 17 residues. V lost 3 bases, J lost 5 bases, and 11 bases stayed unmatched.

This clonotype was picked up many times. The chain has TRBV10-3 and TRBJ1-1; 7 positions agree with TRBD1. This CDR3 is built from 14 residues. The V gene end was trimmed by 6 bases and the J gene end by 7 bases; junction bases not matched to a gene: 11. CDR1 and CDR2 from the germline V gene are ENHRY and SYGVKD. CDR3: CAIRQGTLYGEAFF. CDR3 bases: TGTGCCATCAGACAGGGGACCCTCTACGGTGAAGCTTTCTTT.

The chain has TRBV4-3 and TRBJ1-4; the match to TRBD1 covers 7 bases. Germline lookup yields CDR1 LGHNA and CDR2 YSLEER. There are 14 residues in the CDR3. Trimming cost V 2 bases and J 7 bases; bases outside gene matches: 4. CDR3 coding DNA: TGCGCCAGCAGCCAAACCCGGGACAGTGAAAAACTGTTTTTT. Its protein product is CASSQTRDSEKLFF.

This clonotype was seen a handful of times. In DNA form, the CDR3 reads TGTGCCAGCAGGACGGTGAACTATGGCTACACCTTC. Its translation is CASRTVNYGYTF. This sequence joins TRBV6-5 and TRBJ1-2; D is unclear. The germline gives CDR1 MNHEY, CDR2 SVGAGI. This CDR3 comprises 12 residues. Trimming pared 6 bases from V and 2 bases from J, leaving 7 bases between.

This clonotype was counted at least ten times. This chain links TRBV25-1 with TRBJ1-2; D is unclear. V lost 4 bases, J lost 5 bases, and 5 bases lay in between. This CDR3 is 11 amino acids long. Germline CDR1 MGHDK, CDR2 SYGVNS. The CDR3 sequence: CASSGSYGYTF. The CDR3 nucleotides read TGTGCCAGCAGTGGCAGTTATGGCTACACCTTC.

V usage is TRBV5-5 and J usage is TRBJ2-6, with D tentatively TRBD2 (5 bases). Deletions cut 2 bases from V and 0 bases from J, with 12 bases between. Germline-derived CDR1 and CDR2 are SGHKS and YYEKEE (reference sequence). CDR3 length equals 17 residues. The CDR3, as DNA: TGTGCCAGCAGCTTCTTTCGGGATCTCTCTGGGGCCAACGTCCTGACTTTC. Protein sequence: CASSFFRDLSGANVLTF.

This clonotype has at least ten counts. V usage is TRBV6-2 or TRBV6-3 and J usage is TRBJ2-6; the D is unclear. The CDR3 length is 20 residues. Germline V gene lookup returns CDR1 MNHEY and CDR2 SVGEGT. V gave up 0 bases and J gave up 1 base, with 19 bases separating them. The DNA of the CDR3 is TGTGCCAGCAGTTACTCAGGGTTTGTGGGGTTCGGGTCTGGGGCCAACGTCCTGACTTTC. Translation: CASSYSGFVGFGSGANVLTF.

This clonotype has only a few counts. The CDR3 DNA sequence: TGTGCCTGGGAACAGGGGGCTGGGAATGAGCAGTTCTTC. Translation gives CAWEQGAGNEQFF. The chain combines TRBV30 with TRBJ2-1, with 9 bases that match TRBD1. Looked up from germline, CDR1 is GTSNPN and CDR2 is SVGIG (reference sequence). This CDR3 comprises 13 residues. J lost 7 bases, V lost 5 bases, and 6 bases had no gene match.

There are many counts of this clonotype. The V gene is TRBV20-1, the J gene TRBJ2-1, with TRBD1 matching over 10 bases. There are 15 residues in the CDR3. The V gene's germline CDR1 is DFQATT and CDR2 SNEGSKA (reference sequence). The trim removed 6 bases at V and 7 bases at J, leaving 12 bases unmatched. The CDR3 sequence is CSAPQPGTGVNEQFF. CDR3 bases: TGCAGTGCCCCACAACCTGGGACAGGGGTAAATGAGCAGTTCTTC.

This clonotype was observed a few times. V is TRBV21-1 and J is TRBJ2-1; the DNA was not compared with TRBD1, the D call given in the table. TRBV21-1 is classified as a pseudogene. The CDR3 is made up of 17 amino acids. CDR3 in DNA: TGTGCCAGCAGCCTTGCTAAAAGGACAGGGGGCTCAAATGAGCAGTTCTTC. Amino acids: CASSLAKRTGGSNEQFF.

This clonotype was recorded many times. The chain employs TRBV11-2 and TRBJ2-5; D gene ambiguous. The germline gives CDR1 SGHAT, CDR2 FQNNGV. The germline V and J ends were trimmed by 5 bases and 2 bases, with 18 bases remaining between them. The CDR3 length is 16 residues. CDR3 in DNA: TGTGCCAGCAGCGCCCGTAGTCGGATATTACAAGAGACCCAGTACTTC. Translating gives CASSARSRILQETQYF.

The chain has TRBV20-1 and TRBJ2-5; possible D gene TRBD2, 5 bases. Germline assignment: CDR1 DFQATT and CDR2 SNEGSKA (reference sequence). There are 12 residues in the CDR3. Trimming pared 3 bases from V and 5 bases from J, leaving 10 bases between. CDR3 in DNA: TGCAGTGCTAGTAGGGAGAGGGAGACCCAGTACTTC. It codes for CSASRERETQYF.

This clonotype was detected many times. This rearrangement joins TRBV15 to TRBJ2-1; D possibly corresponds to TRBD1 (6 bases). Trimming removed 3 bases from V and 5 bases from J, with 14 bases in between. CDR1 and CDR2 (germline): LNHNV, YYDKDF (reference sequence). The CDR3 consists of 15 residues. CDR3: CATSSSSYRDNEQFF. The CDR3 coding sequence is TGTGCCACCAGCAGCTCAAGCTACAGGGACAATGAGCAGTTCTTC.

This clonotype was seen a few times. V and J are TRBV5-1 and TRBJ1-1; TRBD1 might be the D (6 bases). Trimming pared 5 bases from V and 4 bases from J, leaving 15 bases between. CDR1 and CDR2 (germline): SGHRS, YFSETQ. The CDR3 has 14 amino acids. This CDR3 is CASRRQEKGTEAFF. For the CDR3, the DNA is TGCGCCAGCAGGCGACAGGAGAAGGGCACTGAAGCTTTCTTT.

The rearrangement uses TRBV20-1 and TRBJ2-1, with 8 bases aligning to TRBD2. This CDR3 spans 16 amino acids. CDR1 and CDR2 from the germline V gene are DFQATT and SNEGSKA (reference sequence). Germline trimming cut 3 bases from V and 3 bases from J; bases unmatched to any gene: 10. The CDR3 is CSARVAGGIFYNEQFF. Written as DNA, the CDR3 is TGCAGTGCTAGGGTCGCGGGAGGCATATTCTACAATGAGCAGTTCTTC.